The clone carrying this T cell receptor beta chain appeared a single time. Its antigen is unknown. This CDR3 contains 16 residues. Trimming removed 5 bases from V and 4 bases from J; junction bases left unmatched: 12. Germline CDR1 is SGHTA and CDR2 is FQGTGA. This record comes from a study of cytomegalovirus exposure and HLA in healthy donors. Study background: Among the 300 to 500 genotyped donors, around 85% were placed in the Caucasian-associated ancestry cluster.

Study-wide findings and caveats: Three CMV-associated chains were confirmed in vitro to be specific for CMV antigens. Data from an earlier analysis indicated that most TCR beta V segments were productive either about 87% or about 30% of the time. In a later analysis, productive TCRs from donors in an Asian-associated ancestry cluster reportedly carried fewer N-insertions than the cohort mean.

The PCR ran on 60 Vbeta and 13 Jbeta primers. Using immunoSEQ multiplex PCR, the repertoire was profiled, and TCRdb retains in-frame clones only, with some absent. Altogether roughly 190,000 clones are present, over 65% being singletons, with the ten largest covering roughly 2.8%. The sequenced sample was PBMCs. The chain combines TRBV7-3 with TRBJ2-5; the match to TRBD1 covers 8 bases. The TCR sequence derives from a woman in her forties or fifties in good health and CMV-seropositive. This chain's CDR3 is CASSPHGQGAGETQYF. Written as DNA, the CDR3 is TGTGCCAGCAGCCCCCATGGGCAGGGGGCCGGAGAGACCCAGTACTTC. Drawing the rest from reference TRBV7-3 and TRBJ2-5, the complete variable domain is GAGVSQTPSNKVTEKGKYVELRCDPISGHTALYWYRQSLGQGPEFLIYFQGTGAADDSGLPNDRFFAVRPEGSVSTLKIQRTERGDSAVYLCASSPHGQGAGETQYFGPGTRLLVL.